The present T cell receptor beta chain was sequenced within a study of long-term antiretroviral therapy in people with HIV. With respect to this clone: Its antigen is currently unknown.

The study's findings and limits: Control repertoires displayed wider CDR3 length ranges than the HIV repertoires.

immunoSEQ v3.0 was run at survey level. TCRdb keeps only in-frame clones here, not all; method: immunoSEQ multiplex PCR. The table includes about 28,000 clones, approximately 89% detected once. The sequences come from unsorted PBMCs, collected 3.1 years after starting antiretroviral therapy. The TCR was taken from a man between 18 and 29 years old with HIV.

The CDR3 bases are TGCGCCAGCAGAAGACTAGCGGGAACGGGCACAGATACGCAGTATTTT. Translating gives CASRRLAGTGTDTQYF. This rearrangement joins TRBV5-1 to TRBJ2-3; TRBD2 matches at 11 bases. This CDR3 spans 16 amino acids. Germline values: CDR1 SGHRS, CDR2 YFSETQ. V dropped 5 bases and J dropped 1; count of bases not matched to a gene: 6.